This entry lists 17 T cell receptor beta chains sequenced from one sample in a study of shared clonotypes between healthy human individuals (dated by TCRdb to 2020 to 2021). The library was made by the immunoSEQ multiplex PCR assay. TCRdb mirrors the immuneACCESS table, restricted to in-frame sequences. Some clones are absent from its copies; in checked studies, under half trace to an unresolved V gene, and the reason for the others is unknown. In all, the sample holds over a million clones, and about 98.5% of those were seen once. The leading ten clones occupy over 0.3% of the sample. The sequenced material came from naive CD4+ T cells sorted from blood. The sample's cell subset or site label, in plain terms: CD45RA+ positively selected. The origin of the receptors is a man between 25 and 39 years old in good health.

This chain links TRBV5-6 with TRBJ1-4; 7 bases line up with TRBD1. Germline V lookup: CDR1 SGHDT, CDR2 YYEEEE. V lost 5 bases and J lost 5; bases outside the gene matches: 6. There are 14 residues in the CDR3. CDR3: CASRRTGENEKLFF. The CDR3 nucleotides are TGTGCCAGCAGGCGTACAGGGGAAAATGAAAAACTGTTTTTT.

V and J are TRBV18 and TRBJ2-5; TRBD1 matches at 9 bases. This CDR3 spans 15 amino acids. Germline V gives CDR1 KGHSH, CDR2 LQKENI. The trim removed 7 bases at V and 5 bases at J, leaving 11 bases unmatched. In DNA, the CDR3 is TGTGCCAGCTTCGTTGAACAGGGGGCGAAGGAGACCCAGTACTTC. This sequence encodes CASFVEQGAKETQYF.

The V call is TRBV5-1, the J call TRBJ1-4, with unresolved D. The CDR3 is 13 amino acids. CDR1 SGHRS and CDR2 YFSETQ come from the germline V gene. V was clipped by 4 bases and J by 3 bases, with 7 bases between them. CDR3 amino acids: CASSPSPNEKLFF. In DNA, the CDR3 is TGCGCCAGCAGCCCGTCGCCTAATGAAAAACTGTTTTTT.

This clone appeared once. This chain connects TRBV28 to TRBJ1-5, with 9 positions matching TRBD1. V lost 5 bases to trimming and J lost 6 bases; unmatched junction nucleotides: 8. The germline V gene encodes CDR1 MDHEN and CDR2 SYDVKM. The CDR3 is made up of 15 amino acids. The CDR3 nucleotides read TGTGCCAGCAGTAAAAGGGGACAGGGAGGTCAGCCCCAGCATTTT. It is translated as CASSKRGQGGQPQHF.

The chain joins TRBV19 to TRBJ2-7; D may match TRBD1 or TRBD2 (5 bases each). V lost 6 bases and J lost 1, with 19 bases in between. The CDR3 runs 16 residues. In germline, CDR1 is LNHDA, CDR2 SQIVND (reference sequence). CDR3 in DNA: TGTGCCAGTAGCATCAAGGGGACCTTGTCATCCTACGAGCAGTACTTC. This translates into CASSIKGTLSSYEQYF.

V usage is TRBV27 and J usage is TRBJ2-3, with TRBD2 matching 7 bases. Germline V gene lookup returns CDR1 MNHEY and CDR2 SMNVEV (reference sequence). This CDR3 spans 15 amino acids. Unmatched junction bases numbered 4, after V lost 4 bases and J lost 0 bases. As DNA, the CDR3 is TGTGCCAGCAGTTCCGGACTAGTAAGCACAGATACGCAGTATTTT. This codes for CASSSGLVSTDTQYF.

Only one count was recorded for this clone. The chain combines TRBV25-1 with TRBJ2-5; the D call may be TRBD1 or TRBD2 (6 bases each). The CDR3 sequence is 14 residues long. V was cut by 7 bases and J by 2 bases, with 14 bases left in between. Per the germline V gene, CDR1 is MGHDK and CDR2 is SYGVNS. The CDR3 here is CASKGGGGQETQYF. In nucleotides, the CDR3 is TGTGCCAGCAAAGGAGGGGGAGGTCAAGAGACCCAGTACTTC.

This chain uses TRBV7-2 with TRBJ2-3; 10 bases are shared with TRBD2. Germline V gene sequence: CDR1 SGHTA, CDR2 FQGNSA. Unmatched junction bases numbered 9, after V lost 1 base and J lost 2 bases. CDR3 size: 18 residues. Written as DNA, the CDR3 is TGTGCCAGCAGCTTAGGTTGGGCTAGCGGGAGAGTCACAGATACGCAGTATTTT. Protein: CASSLGWASGRVTDTQYF.

On this clone: The same CDR3 is also encoded by other DNA sequences in this sample. The chain combines TRBV28 with TRBJ2-3, with D possibly being TRBD1 (6 bases). Deletions cut 2 bases from V and 1 base from J, with 10 bases between. Germline lookup yields CDR1 MDHEN and CDR2 SYDVKM. The CDR3 covers 15 residues. CDR3 DNA: TGTGCCAGCAGTTTAGGGGGCCGCGGCACAGATACGCAGTATTTT. Protein product: CASSLGGRGTDTQYF. The variable domain in full, with the rest retrieved from reference TRBV28 and TRBJ2-3, is DVKVTQSSRYLVKRTGEKVFLECVQDMDHENMFWYRQDPGLGLRLIYFSYDVKMKEKGDIPEGYSVSREKKERFSLILESASTNQTSMYLCASSLGGRGTDTQYFGPGTRLTVL.

As concerns this clone: The sample carries other DNA sequences with the same CDR3. DNA of the CDR3: TGTGCCAGCAGCGTAGGTTCTAGCGGGACTACAGATACGCAGTATTTT. This sequence encodes CASSVGSSGTTDTQYF. This chain connects TRBV9 to TRBJ2-3, with 9 bases aligning to TRBD2. CDR1 and CDR2 (germline): SGDLS, YYNGEE. V trimming: 0 bases; J trimming: 3 bases; junction bases outside the gene matches: 5. The CDR3 has 16 residues.

The chain recombines TRBV10-3 with TRBJ1-1, with D uncertain. Germline CDR1 ENHRY, CDR2 SYGVKD. Trimming removed 4 bases from V and 2 bases from J, with 8 bases in between. The CDR3 is made up of 13 amino acids. Here the CDR3 DNA reads TGTGCCATCAGTGTCCTCGGTAACACTGAAGCTTTCTTT. It is translated as CAISVLGNTEAFF.

The chain uses TRBV4-3 and TRBJ1-1, with D possibly TRBD1 on 6 matching bases. Trimming cost V 4 bases and J 3 bases, with 12 bases left between them. The germline V gene encodes CDR1 LGHNA and CDR2 YSLEER. The CDR3 spans 14 residues. The CDR3 is CASSPGQLDTEAFF. CDR3 nucleotide sequence: TGCGCCAGCAGCCCGGGACAATTGGACACTGAAGCTTTCTTT.

The rearrangement joins TRBV7-2 to TRBJ1-5; no clear D gene. The germline V gene has CDR1 SGHTA and CDR2 FQGNSA. V was cut by 5 bases and J by 4 bases, with 12 bases left in between. The CDR3 is 14 residues long. CDR3 amino acids: CASSPQIGNQPQHF. The CDR3 DNA is TGTGCCAGCAGCCCACAGATCGGTAATCAGCCCCAGCATTTT.

To note about this clone: Other nucleotide sequences from this sample produce the same CDR3. CDR3 residues: CSGGVGETQYF. The CDR3 coding sequence is TGCAGCGGTGGGGTTGGGGAGACCCAGTACTTC. The chain carries TRBV29-1 and TRBJ2-5; D not certain. Germline CDR1 SQVTM, CDR2 ANQGSEA. The V end was cut by 7 bases, the J end by 5 bases, with 11 bases between. The CDR3 spans 11 residues.

This chain links TRBV7-2 with TRBJ2-1; TRBD1 agrees at 8 bases. The J segment lost 6 bases and the V segment lost 5 bases, leaving 9 bases of the junction unmatched. The V gene's germline CDR1 is SGHTA and CDR2 FQGNSA. The CDR3 is 15 amino acids. The CDR3: CASSPDRGRGNEQFF. The DNA for the CDR3 is TGTGCCAGCAGCCCCGACAGGGGAAGGGGCAATGAGCAGTTCTTC.

The rearrangement links TRBV5-1 to TRBJ2-7, with unresolved D. Looked up from germline, CDR1 is SGHRS and CDR2 is YFSETQ. V was pared by 2 bases and J by 3 bases, with 12 bases between. The CDR3 is 14 amino acids. CDR3 in amino acids: CASSLKGQDYEQYF. The CDR3 DNA sequence: TGCGCCAGCAGCTTAAAAGGGCAGGACTACGAGCAGTACTTC. The full variable domain, with the rest looked up from reference TRBV5-1 and TRBJ2-7, is KAGVTQTPRYLIKTRGQQVTLSCSPISGHRSVSWYQQTPGQGLQFLFEYFSETQRNKGNFPGRFSGRQFSNSRSEMNVSTLELGDSALYLCASSLKGQDYEQYFGPGTRLTVT.

The J gene is TRBJ2-1, the V gene TRBV9, with 12 bases aligning to TRBD2. Germline trimming cut 3 bases from V and 6 bases from J; bases unmatched to any gene: 1. The CDR3 consists of 14 residues. The V gene's germline CDR1 is SGDLS and CDR2 YYNGEE. Here the CDR3 reads CASSGTSGTNEQFF. As DNA, the CDR3 is TGTGCCAGCAGCGGGACTAGCGGGACCAATGAGCAGTTCTTC.